The 13 T cell receptor beta chains presented below share a single source sample, sequenced in a study of T-cell reconstitution after alpha-beta-depleted transplantation in children. Library preparation (for TCRbeta) was performed with unique molecular identifiers. MiXCR was run by TCRdb on the PCR reads, yielding one entry per CDR3 protein. The sample lists around 500,000 distinct CDR3 sequences, approximately 12% occurring once. The specimen comprised PBMCs from the stem cell graft donor, sampled from the stem cell graft. The receptor set was obtained from a human donor who donated a stem cell graft to a child with combined immunodeficiency.

This clonotype was recorded at least ten times. This chain connects TRBV29-1 to TRBJ2-7; TRBD1 matches at 11 bases. Germline V gene data show CDR1 as SQVTM and CDR2 as ANQGSEA. After removal of 4 bases from V and 5 bases from J, the junction contained 7 bases not matched to a gene. This CDR3 has 14 amino acids. The CDR3 reads CSVGRTGGFHEQYF. As DNA, the CDR3 is TGCAGCGTTGGAAGGACAGGGGGCTTCCACGAGCAGTACTTC.

This clonotype appeared many times. The chain joins TRBV20-1 to TRBJ2-3; 7 bases align to TRBD2. With 6 bases clipped from V and 7 bases from J, the junction kept 10 bases outside the gene matches. The CDR3 runs to 13 residues. From germline, CDR1 is DFQATT and CDR2 SNEGSKA (reference sequence). The CDR3 spells CSARRGTINTQYF. The CDR3 coding sequence is TGCAGTGCCCGGCGGGGGACTATTAATACGCAGTATTTT.

The chain is built from TRBV29-1 and TRBJ2-7, with TRBD1 identical over 8 bases. The CDR3 is 14 amino acids. The germline V gene has CDR1 SQVTM and CDR2 ANQGSEA. After removal of 1 base from V and 5 bases from J, the junction contained 7 bases not matched to a gene. CDR3 DNA sequence: TGCAGCGTTGAAGGTGGACAGGGCGTACACGAGCAGTACTTC. Its translation is CSVEGGQGVHEQYF.

This chain uses TRBV12-3 or TRBV12-4 with TRBJ1-1; D gene uncertain. V was shortened by 6 bases and J by 4 bases, with 12 bases between the two germline ends. The CDR3 is 13 residues long. In nucleotides, the CDR3 is TGTGCCAGCAGCGAGTTTAGGAGCACTGAAGCTTTCTTT. Its translation is CASSEFRSTEAFF.

The gene calls are TRBV5-1 and TRBJ2-3; D unresolved. Germline V gives CDR1 SGHRS, CDR2 YFSETQ. CDR3 size: 15 residues. Trimming shortened V by 4 bases and J by 2 bases, and 14 bases separated the two germline ends. The CDR3 nucleotides are TGCGCCAGCAGCGGGTCTCTTCAGCCCACAGATACGCAGTATTTT. It specifies CASSGSLQPTDTQYF.

The table lists this clonotype with many counts. V gene TRBV5-1 combines with J gene TRBJ2-1, with TRBD2 identical over 7 bases. In germline, CDR1 is SGHRS, CDR2 YFSETQ. The CDR3 totals 13 residues. Trimming removed 4 bases from V and 5 bases from J; junction bases left unmatched: 3. In nucleotides, the CDR3 is TGCGCCAGCAGCGTGCTAGCGGACAATGAGCAGTTCTTC. This gives the protein CASSVLADNEQFF.

This clonotype was recorded many times. The rearrangement joins TRBV12-3 or TRBV12-4 to TRBJ1-1; D unclear. V was trimmed by 3 bases and J by 2 bases, leaving 7 bases between them. This CDR3 is 13 amino acids long. In nucleotides, the CDR3 is TGTGCCAGCAGTTTTTCTCTAAACACTGAAGCTTTCTTT. Protein product: CASSFSLNTEAFF.

CDR3 DNA sequence: TGTGCCAGCAGTTACTCGTCAGGGGTAAATCAGCCCCAGCATTTT. This encodes CASSYSSGVNQPQHF. The gene calls are TRBV6-5 and TRBJ1-5; the D gene is possibly TRBD1 (6 bases). Germline V lookup: CDR1 MNHEY, CDR2 SVGAGI. The CDR3 loop spans 15 amino acids. Trimming took off 0 bases at V and 4 bases at J, with 10 bases between the two ends.

This clonotype showed up many times. The rearrangement uses TRBV4-3 and TRBJ2-1; 9 bases agree with TRBD2. The germline gives CDR1 LGHNA, CDR2 YSLEER. The CDR3 has 16 residues. J was trimmed by 0 bases and V by 4 bases; bases with no gene match: 4. The CDR3 DNA is TGCGCCAGCAGCCCCCAGACTAGCGGCTCCTACAATGAGCAGTTCTTC. Encoded protein: CASSPQTSGSYNEQFF.

The chain employs TRBV13 and TRBJ2-7, with D maybe TRBD2 (5 bases). From germline, CDR1 is PRHDT and CDR2 FYEKMQ (reference sequence). The CDR3 runs 16 residues. Trimming left V 5 bases short and J 4 bases short, with 21 bases between. As DNA, the CDR3 is TGTGCCAGCAGCGCCGTCGGGGAGATAAGTAATTACGAGCAGTACTTC. Translating it yields CASSAVGEISNYEQYF.

The chain carries TRBV7-8 and TRBJ2-3; 8 positions agree with TRBD1. The CDR3 loop spans 13 amino acids. CDR1 and CDR2 from the germline V gene are SGHVS and FQNEAQ. Trimming cost V 8 bases and J 3 bases; bases outside gene matches: 4. This CDR3 reads CASRQGQTDTQYF. The CDR3 DNA follows: TGTGCCAGCCGACAGGGGCAAACAGATACGCAGTATTTT.

The chain recombines TRBV5-1 with TRBJ2-7; maybe TRBD1 (6 bases). V gave up 5 bases and J gave up 5 bases, with 17 bases separating them. CDR3 length: 14 amino acids. CDR1 SGHRS and CDR2 YFSETQ come from the germline V gene. CDR3 DNA sequence: TGCGCCAGCAGACAAGGGGACATGCCCCACGAGCAGTACTTC. Translating it yields CASRQGDMPHEQYF.

This clonotype has a handful of counts. The rearrangement joins TRBV7-6 to TRBJ2-2; tentative D call: TRBD2 (5 bases). CDR3 size: 15 residues. Trimming stripped 6 bases from V and 7 bases from J, with 18 bases between. Germline CDR1 and CDR2: SGHVS and FNYEAQ. The CDR3 region has the DNA TGTGCCAGCAGGGCCGGGGTGATGGGAAACGGGGAGCTGTTTTTT. Translating gives CASRAGVMGNGELFF.